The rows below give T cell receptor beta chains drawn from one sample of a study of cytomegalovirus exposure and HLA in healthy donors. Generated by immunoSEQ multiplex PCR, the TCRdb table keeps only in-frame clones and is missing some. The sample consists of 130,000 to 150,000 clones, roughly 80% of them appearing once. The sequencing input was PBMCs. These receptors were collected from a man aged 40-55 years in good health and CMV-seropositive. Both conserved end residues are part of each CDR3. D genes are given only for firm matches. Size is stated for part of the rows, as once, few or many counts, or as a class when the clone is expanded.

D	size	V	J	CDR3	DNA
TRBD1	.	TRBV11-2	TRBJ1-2	CASSSQGQAYGYTF	TGTGCCAGCAGCTCGCAAGGACAGGCCTATGGCTACACCTTC
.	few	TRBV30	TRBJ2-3	CAWSVGGEADTQYF	TGTGCCTGGAGTGTGGGCGGGGAGGCAGATACGCAGTATTTT
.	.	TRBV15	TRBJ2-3	CATSIGGGSTDTQYF	TGTGCCACCAGCATTGGGGGCGGGAGCACAGATACGCAGTATTTT
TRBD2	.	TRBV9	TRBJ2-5	CASSTGTSWGTQYF	TGTGCCAGCAGCACCGGGACTAGTTGGGGGACCCAGTACTTC
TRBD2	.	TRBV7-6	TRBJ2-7	CASSSGLAGLYEQYF	TGTGCCAGCAGCTCCGGACTAGCGGGACTCTACGAGCAGTACTTC
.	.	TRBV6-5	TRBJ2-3	CASTSAGQPDAQYF	TGTGCCAGCACAAGCGCTGGACAGCCAGATGCGCAGTATTTT
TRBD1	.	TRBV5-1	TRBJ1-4	CASSLGQGHEKLFF	TGCGCCAGCAGCTTGGGACAGGGGCATGAAAAACTGTTTTTT
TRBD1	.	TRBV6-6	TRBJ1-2	CASSPGQGAGYTF	TGTGCCAGCAGTCCCGGACAGGGGGCTGGCTACACCTTC
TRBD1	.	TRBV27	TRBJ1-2	CASSPPGQRTGYTF	TGTGCCAGCAGTCCTCCGGGACAGAGGACGGGCTACACCTTC
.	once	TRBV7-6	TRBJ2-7	CASSPYGGGGEYF	TGTGCCAGCAGCCCCTACGGAGGCGGCGGTGAGTACTTC
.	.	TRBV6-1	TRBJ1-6	CASSEELDIYNSPLHF	TGTGCCAGCAGTGAAGAGCTGGACATTTATAATTCACCCCTCCACTTT
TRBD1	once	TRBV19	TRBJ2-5	CASTPSPGQGEQETQYF	TGTGCCAGTACCCCGAGCCCGGGACAGGGTGAACAAGAGACCCAGTACTTC
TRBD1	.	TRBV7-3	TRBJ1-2	CASSLVPFGTGTDGYTF	TGTGCCAGCAGCTTAGTCCCCTTTGGGACAGGGACGGATGGCTACACCTTC
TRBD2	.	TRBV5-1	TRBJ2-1	CASSLAVAGGTDYNEQFF	TGCGCCAGCAGCTTGGCGGTAGCGGGAGGCACCGACTACAATGAGCAGTTCTTC
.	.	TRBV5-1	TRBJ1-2	CASSLGQAQGSYGYTF	TGCGCCAGCAGCTTGGGACAGGCCCAGGGGTCCTATGGCTACACCTTC
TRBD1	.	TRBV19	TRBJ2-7	CASTYRQGQGYEQYF	TGTGCCAGTACCTACCGCCAAGGACAGGGCTACGAGCAGTACTTC
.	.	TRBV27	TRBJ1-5	CASSLSGSTGSNQPQHF	TGTGCCAGCAGTTTATCGGGGAGTACAGGGAGCAATCAGCCCCAGCATTTT
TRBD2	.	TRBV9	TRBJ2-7	CASSVGGGGLSYEQYF	TGTGCCAGCAGCGTAGGGGGCGGGGGGCTCTCCTACGAGCAGTACTTC
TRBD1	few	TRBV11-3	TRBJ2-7	CASSPPPDRKTYEQYF	TGTGCCAGCAGCCCCCCCCCGGACAGGAAGACCTACGAGCAGTACTTC
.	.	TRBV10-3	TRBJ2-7	CAISGSMAAAYEQYF	TGTGCCATCAGCGGGTCGATGGCGGCGGCCTACGAGCAGTACTTC
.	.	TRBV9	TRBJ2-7	CARGLYEQYF	TGTGCCAGGGGCCTCTACGAGCAGTACTTC
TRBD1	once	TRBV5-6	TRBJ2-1	CASSATGPIYNEQFF	TGTGCCAGCAGCGCGACAGGGCCCATCTACAATGAGCAGTTCTTC
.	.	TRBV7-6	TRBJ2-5	CASTRVEGWYQETQYF	TGTGCCAGCACGAGGGTGGAAGGGTGGTACCAAGAGACCCAGTACTTC
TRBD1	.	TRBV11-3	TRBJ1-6	CASSLGTGDNSPLHF	TGTGCCAGCAGCCTAGGGACAGGGGATAATTCACCCCTCCACTTT
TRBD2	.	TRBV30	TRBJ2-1	CAWSVQSAGAYNEQFF	TGTGCCTGGAGTGTACAGTCAGCGGGGGCTTACAATGAGCAGTTCTTC
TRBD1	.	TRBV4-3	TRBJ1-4	CASSQDIVGQGLEKLFF	TGCGCCAGCAGCCAAGATATAGTGGGACAGGGCCTTGAAAAACTGTTTTTT
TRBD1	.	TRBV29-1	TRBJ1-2	CSGQGADGYTF	TGCAGCGGACAGGGGGCTGATGGCTACACCTTC
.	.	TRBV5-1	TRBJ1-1	CASSLVQGREAFF	TGCGCCAGCAGCCTAGTCCAGGGCCGTGAAGCTTTCTTT
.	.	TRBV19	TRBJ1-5	CASSAATGSNQPQHF	TGTGCCAGTAGTGCGGCGACGGGTAGCAATCAGCCCCAGCATTTT
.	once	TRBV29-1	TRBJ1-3	CSVSETGLRNTIYF	TGCAGCGTTTCCGAGACAGGCCTTAGAAACACCATATATTTT
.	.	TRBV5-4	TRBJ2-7	CASSVTGSYEQYF	TGTGCCAGCAGCGTGACGGGTTCCTACGAGCAGTACTTC
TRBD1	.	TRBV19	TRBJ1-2	CASRTPGQGAANYGYTF	TGTGCCAGTAGGACGCCGGGACAGGGGGCTGCTAACTATGGCTACACCTTC
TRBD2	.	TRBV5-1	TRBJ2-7	CASSTGLASSYEQYF	TGCGCCAGCAGCACCGGACTAGCGAGCTCCTACGAGCAGTACTTC
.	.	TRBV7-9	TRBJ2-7	CASSQGRSSYEQYF	TGTGCCAGCAGCCAAGGTCGGAGCTCCTACGAGCAGTACTTC
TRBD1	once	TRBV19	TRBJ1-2	CASIGTGGRYGYTF	TGTGCCAGTATAGGGACAGGGGGCAGATATGGCTACACCTTC
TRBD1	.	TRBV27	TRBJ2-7	CASSLRGQGKYEQYF	TGTGCCAGCAGTTTAAGGGGACAGGGTAAATACGAGCAGTACTTC
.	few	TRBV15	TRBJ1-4	CATSREGHPRRELFF	TGTGCCACCAGCAGAGAGGGACACCCCAGGCGGGAACTGTTTTTT
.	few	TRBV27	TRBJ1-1	CASSPPRANTEAFF	TGTGCCAGCAGTCCCCCCCGAGCGAACACTGAAGCTTTCTTT
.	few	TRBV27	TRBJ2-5	CASSTWSRETQYF	TGTGCCAGCAGTACCTGGTCGAGGGAGACCCAGTACTTC
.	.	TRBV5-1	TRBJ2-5	CASRPRLGSQETQYF	TGCGCCAGCAGACCGCGACTAGGCTCCCAAGAGACCCAGTACTTC
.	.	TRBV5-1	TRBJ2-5	CASSLDPDGGETQYF	TGCGCCAGCAGCTTGGACCCTGACGGAGGAGAGACCCAGTACTTC
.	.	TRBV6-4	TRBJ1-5	CASSETGFGQPQHF	TGTGCCAGCAGTGAAACAGGGTTCGGGCAGCCCCAGCATTTT
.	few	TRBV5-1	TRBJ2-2	CASSLERPLGRELFF	TGCGCCAGCAGCTTGGAGCGGCCTCTGGGAAGGGAGCTGTTTTTT
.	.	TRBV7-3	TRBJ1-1	CASSLIPTGPEANTEAFF	TGTGCCAGCAGCTTAATCCCCACAGGGCCCGAGGCTAACACTGAAGCTTTCTTT
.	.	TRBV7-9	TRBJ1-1	CASSFWGEGDTEAFF	TGTGCCAGCAGCTTTTGGGGGGAGGGAGACACTGAAGCTTTCTTT